This is a list of T cell receptor beta chains from one sample in a study of cytotoxic CD8 clonotypes in ibrutinib-treated CLL. The protocol was immunoSEQ multiplex PCR, while the TCRdb copy is restricted to in-frame clones and leaves out a portion. The repertoire has about 50,000 clones, roughly three fifths of them found once; the top ten carry about 29%. The starting material was PBMCs, obtained after 24 months of ibrutinib treatment. The origin of the receptors is a human donor with chronic lymphocytic leukemia. Each CDR3 is given with its conserved first and last residue. A D gene is named only where the DNA matches it firmly. Clone size, where shown, is once, few, many, or a class for clones that have expanded.

NA	TRBD1	TRBV5-5	TRBJ2-1	CASSLVGTGNDKAYNEQFF	TGTGCCAGCAGCTTGGTGGGGACAGGGAATGATAAGGCCTACAATGAGCAGTTCTTC
many	NA	TRBV7-8	TRBJ1-5	CASSPQGNQPQHF	TGTGCCAGCAGCCCTCAGGGGAATCAGCCCCAGCATTTT
NA	TRBD2	TRBV5-1	TRBJ2-1	CASSSSGGYNEQFF	TGCGCCAGCAGCTCTAGCGGGGGGTACAATGAGCAGTTCTTC
NA	NA	TRBV5-6	TRBJ2-1	CASSLAQGNEQFF	TGTGCCAGCAGCTTGGCTCAGGGGAATGAGCAGTTCTTC
few	NA	TRBV7-8	TRBJ2-5	CASSPGRGSETQYF	TGTGCCAGCAGCCCCGGGCGGGGATCAGAGACCCAGTACTTC
NA	TRBD1	TRBV10-3	TRBJ1-1	CAISGGTGSFTTEAFF	TGTGCCATCAGTGGGGGGACAGGGAGTTTTACCACTGAAGCTTTCTTT
NA	NA	TRBV6-1	TRBJ1-1	CASRKERDTEAFF	TGTGCCAGCAGAAAAGAGAGGGACACTGAAGCTTTCTTT
few	NA	TRBV10-2	TRBJ2-2	CASSEEGGGKSGELFF	TGCGCCAGCAGTGAGGAAGGGGGGGGCAAATCAGGGGAGCTGTTTTTT
few	TRBD1	TRBV4-2	TRBJ2-2	CASSQEVGQGAGELFF	TGTGCCAGCAGCCAAGAAGTAGGGCAGGGGGCCGGGGAGCTGTTTTTT
NA	NA	TRBV27	TRBJ1-5	CASSLGGFGNQPQHF	TGTGCCAGCAGTTTGGGGGGATTTGGCAATCAGCCCCAGCATTTT
NA	NA	TRBV1	TRBJ2-3	CTSSQDRLAGGQASTDTQYF	TGCACCAGCAGCCAAGATCGCCTAGCGGGGGGGCAAGCTAGCACAGATACGCAGTATTTT
NA	TRBD1	TRBV7-9	TRBJ1-3	CASSWGQGDGNTIYF	TGTGCCAGCAGCTGGGGGCAGGGGGACGGAAACACCATATATTTT
few	NA	TRBV6-6	TRBJ1-5	CASRQTGQNQPQHF	TGTGCCAGCAGGCAGACAGGTCAGAATCAGCCCCAGCATTTT
NA	NA	TRBV7-9	TRBJ2-7	CASSLGDGYEQYF	TGTGCCAGCAGCTTAGGGGACGGCTACGAGCAGTACTTC
NA	NA	TRBV5-1	TRBJ2-5	CASHQGGETQYF	TGCGCCAGCCACCAGGGGGGCGAGACCCAGTACTTC
NA	NA	TRBV5-4	TRBJ2-5	CASSRKGETQYF	TGTGCCAGCAGCCGTAAAGGGGAGACCCAGTACTTC
NA	NA	TRBV5-1	TRBJ2-3	CASSSFRQSSSTDTQYF	TGCGCCAGCAGCTCCTTTCGACAGAGTTCTAGCACAGATACGCAGTATTTT
NA	TRBD1	TRBV19	TRBJ1-2	CASSIGRGPTNYGYTF	TGTGCCAGTAGTATCGGCAGGGGGCCCACTAACTATGGCTACACCTTC
NA	NA	TRBV7-9	TRBJ1-2	CASSLGDLVAYGYTF	TGTGCCAGCAGCCTTGGTGACCTGGTCGCTTATGGCTACACCTTC
many	NA	TRBV7-9	TRBJ1-6	CASSPRGSPLHF	TGTGCCAGCAGCCCGAGGGGCTCACCCCTCCACTTT
NA	NA	TRBV2	TRBJ2-6	CASSVLGNGANVLTF	TGTGCCAGCAGCGTGCTGGGGAATGGGGCCAACGTCCTGACTTTC
few	NA	TRBV27	TRBJ1-2	CASSLHWVATNYGYTF	TGTGCCAGCAGTTTACATTGGGTAGCCACTAACTATGGCTACACCTTC
few	NA	TRBV11-2	TRBJ1-2	CASSLGHFYGYTF	TGTGCCAGCAGCTTAGGTCATTTCTATGGCTACACCTTC
many	TRBD1	TRBV5-1	TRBJ2-2	CASGPGQGAPGELFF	TGCGCCTCAGGACCGGGACAGGGGGCCCCCGGGGAGCTGTTTTTT
NA	TRBD2	TRBV4-1	TRBJ2-1	CASSPPSGGTNEQFF	TGCGCCAGCAGCCCCCCTAGCGGGGGGACCAATGAGCAGTTCTTC
NA	NA	TRBV7-9	TRBJ2-7	CASSLSRQATYEQYF	TGTGCCAGCAGCTTATCGCGGCAGGCAACCTACGAGCAGTACTTC
NA	TRBD1	TRBV7-8	TRBJ1-2	CASSLGHGTGDGYTF	TGTGCCAGCAGCTTAGGTCACGGGACAGGGGATGGCTACACCTTC
NA	NA	TRBV7-9	TRBJ2-7	CASSLGPGGSYEQYF	TGTGCCAGCAGCTTAGGGCCCGGGGGTTCCTACGAGCAGTACTTC
NA	NA	TRBV13	TRBJ2-5	CASSGASLYF	TGTGCCAGCAGCGGAGCGAGCCTCTACTTC